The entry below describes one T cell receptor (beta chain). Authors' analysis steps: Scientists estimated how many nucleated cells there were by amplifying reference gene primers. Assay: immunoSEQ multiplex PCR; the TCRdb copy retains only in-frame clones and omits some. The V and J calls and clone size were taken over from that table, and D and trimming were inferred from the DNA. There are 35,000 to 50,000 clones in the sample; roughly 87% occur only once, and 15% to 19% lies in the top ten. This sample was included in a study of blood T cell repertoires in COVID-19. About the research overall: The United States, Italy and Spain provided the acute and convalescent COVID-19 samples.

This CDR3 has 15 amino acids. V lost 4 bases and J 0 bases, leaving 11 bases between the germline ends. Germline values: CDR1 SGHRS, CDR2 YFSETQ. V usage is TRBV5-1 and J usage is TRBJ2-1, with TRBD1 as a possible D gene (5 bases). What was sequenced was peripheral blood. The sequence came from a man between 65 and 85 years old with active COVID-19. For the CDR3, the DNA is TGCGCCAGCAGCCCCAGGGTTAGCTCCTACAATGAGCAGTTCTTC. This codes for CASSPRVSSYNEQFF.